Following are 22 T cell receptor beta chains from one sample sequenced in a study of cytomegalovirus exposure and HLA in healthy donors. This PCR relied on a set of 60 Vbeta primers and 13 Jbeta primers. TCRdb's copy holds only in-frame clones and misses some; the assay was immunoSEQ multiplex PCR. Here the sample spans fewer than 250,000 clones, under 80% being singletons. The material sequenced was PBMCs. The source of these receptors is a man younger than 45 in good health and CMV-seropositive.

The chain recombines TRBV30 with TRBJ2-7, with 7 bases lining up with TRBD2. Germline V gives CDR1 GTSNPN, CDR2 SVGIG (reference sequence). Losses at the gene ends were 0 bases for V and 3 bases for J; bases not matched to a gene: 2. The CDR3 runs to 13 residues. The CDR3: CAWSVSGGYEQYF. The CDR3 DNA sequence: TGTGCCTGGAGTGTTTCGGGAGGCTACGAGCAGTACTTC.

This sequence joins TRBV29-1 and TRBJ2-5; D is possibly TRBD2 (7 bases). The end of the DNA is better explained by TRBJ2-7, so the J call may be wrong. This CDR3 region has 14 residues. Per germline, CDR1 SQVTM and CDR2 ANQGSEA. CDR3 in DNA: TGCAGCGTTTACGGGGGGAGGGGGTCCTACGAGCAGTACTTC. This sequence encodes CSVYGGRGSYEQYF.

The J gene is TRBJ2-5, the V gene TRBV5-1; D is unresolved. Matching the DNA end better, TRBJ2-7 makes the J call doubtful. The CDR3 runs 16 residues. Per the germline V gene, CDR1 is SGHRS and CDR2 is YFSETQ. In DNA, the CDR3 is TGCGCCAGCAGCTTGGTGGTGACAAGCCTCTCCTACGAGCAGTACTTC. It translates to CASSLVVTSLSYEQYF.

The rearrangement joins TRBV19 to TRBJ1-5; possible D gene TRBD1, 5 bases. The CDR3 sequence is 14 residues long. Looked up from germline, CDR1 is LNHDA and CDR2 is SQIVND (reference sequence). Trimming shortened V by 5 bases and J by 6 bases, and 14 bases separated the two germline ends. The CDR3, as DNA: TGTGCCAGTAGTGACGACAGATCGGTTCAGCCCCAGCATTTT. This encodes CASSDDRSVQPQHF.

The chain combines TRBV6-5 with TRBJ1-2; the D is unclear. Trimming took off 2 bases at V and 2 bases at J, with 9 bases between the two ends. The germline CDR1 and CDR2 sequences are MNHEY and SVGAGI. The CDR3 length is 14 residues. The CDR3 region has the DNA TGTGCCAGCAGTTACGACAATTACAACTATGGCTACACCTTC. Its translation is CASSYDNYNYGYTF.

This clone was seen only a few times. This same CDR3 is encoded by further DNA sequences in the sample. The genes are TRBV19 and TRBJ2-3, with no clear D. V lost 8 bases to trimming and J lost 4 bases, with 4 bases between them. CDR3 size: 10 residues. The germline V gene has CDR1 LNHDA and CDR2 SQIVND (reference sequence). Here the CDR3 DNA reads TGTGCCAGTGAGGCAGATACGCAGTATTTT. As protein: CASEADTQYF.

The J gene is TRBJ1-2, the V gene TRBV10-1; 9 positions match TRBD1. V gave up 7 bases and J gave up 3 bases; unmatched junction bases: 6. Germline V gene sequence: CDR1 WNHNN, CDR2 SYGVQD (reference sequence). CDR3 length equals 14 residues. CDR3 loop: CASTADRGDYGYTF. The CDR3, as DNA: TGCGCCAGCACCGCGGACAGGGGTGACTATGGCTACACCTTC.

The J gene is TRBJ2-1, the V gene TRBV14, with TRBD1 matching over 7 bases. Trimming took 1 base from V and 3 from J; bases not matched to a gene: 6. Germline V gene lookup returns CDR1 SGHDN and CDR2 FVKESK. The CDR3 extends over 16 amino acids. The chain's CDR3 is CASSQVGDSIYNEQFF. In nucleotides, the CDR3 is TGTGCCAGCAGCCAAGTGGGGGACAGTATCTACAATGAGCAGTTCTTC.

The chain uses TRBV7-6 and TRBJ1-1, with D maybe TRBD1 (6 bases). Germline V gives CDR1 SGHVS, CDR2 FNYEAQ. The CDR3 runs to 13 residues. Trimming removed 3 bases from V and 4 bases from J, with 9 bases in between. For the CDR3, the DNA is TGTGCCAGCAGCTTCACAGGGTTCACTGAAGCTTTCTTT. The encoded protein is CASSFTGFTEAFF.

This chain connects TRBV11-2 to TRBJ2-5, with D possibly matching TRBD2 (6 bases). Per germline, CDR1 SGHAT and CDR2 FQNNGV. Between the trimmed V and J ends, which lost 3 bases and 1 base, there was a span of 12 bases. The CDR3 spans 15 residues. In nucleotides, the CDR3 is TGTGCCAGCAGCTTGGGGCGGAGGGTCCAAGAGACCCAGTACTTC. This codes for CASSLGRRVQETQYF.

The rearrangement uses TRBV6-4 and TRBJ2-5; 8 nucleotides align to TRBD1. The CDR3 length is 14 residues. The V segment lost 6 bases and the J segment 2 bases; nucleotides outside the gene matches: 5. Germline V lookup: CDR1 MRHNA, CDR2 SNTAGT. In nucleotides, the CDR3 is TGTGCCAGCAGGGGACAGGCGACTCAAGAGACCCAGTACTTC. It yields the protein CASRGQATQETQYF.

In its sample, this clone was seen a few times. Here the CDR3 reads CASSTNDGGTSYNEQFF. CDR3 coding DNA: TGTGCCAGCAGCACCAACGATGGAGGGACTTCCTACAATGAGCAGTTCTTC. J is TRBJ2-1 and V is TRBV7-2; D might be TRBD2 (6 bases). The CDR3 covers 17 residues. Germline V gene lookup returns CDR1 SGHTA and CDR2 FQGNSA. Trimming removed 5 bases at V and 1 base at J, with 18 bases between.

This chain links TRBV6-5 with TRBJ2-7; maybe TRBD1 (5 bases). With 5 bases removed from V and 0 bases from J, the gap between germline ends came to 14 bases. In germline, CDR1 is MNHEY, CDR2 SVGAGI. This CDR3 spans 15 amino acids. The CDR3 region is CASSPPGRDSYEQYF. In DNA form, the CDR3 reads TGTGCCAGCAGTCCCCCGGGCAGGGACTCCTACGAGCAGTACTTC.

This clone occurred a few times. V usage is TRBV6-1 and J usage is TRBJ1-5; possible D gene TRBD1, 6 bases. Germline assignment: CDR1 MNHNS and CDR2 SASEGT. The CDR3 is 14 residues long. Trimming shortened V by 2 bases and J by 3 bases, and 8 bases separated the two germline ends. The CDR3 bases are TGTGCCAGCAGTGAACAGGGGAACAATCAGCCCCAGCATTTT. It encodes CASSEQGNNQPQHF.

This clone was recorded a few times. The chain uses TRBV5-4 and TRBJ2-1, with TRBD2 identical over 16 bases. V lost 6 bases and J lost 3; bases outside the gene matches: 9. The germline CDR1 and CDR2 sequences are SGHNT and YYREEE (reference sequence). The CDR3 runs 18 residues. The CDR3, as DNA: TGTGCCAGCAACATGGGACTAGCGGGGGGGGCATACTACAATGAGCAGTTCTTC. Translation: CASNMGLAGGAYYNEQFF.

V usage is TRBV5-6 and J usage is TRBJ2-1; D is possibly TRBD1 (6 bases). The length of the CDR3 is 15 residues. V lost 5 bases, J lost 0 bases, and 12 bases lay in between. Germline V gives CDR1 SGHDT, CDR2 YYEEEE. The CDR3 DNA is TGTGCCAGCAGGCCTACAGGGAGCTCCTACAATGAGCAGTTCTTC. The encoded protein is CASRPTGSSYNEQFF.

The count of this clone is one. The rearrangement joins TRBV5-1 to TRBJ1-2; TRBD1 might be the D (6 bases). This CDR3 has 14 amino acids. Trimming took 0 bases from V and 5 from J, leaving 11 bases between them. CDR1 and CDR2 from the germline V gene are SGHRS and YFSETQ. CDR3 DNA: TGCGCCAGCAGCTTGGCACAGGGCTCGTATGGCTACACCTTC. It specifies CASSLAQGSYGYTF.

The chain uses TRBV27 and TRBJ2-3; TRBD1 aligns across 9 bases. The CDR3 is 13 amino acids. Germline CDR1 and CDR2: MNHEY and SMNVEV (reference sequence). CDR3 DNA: TGTGCAACAGCCGGGACAGGGACCAGTACGCAGTATTTT. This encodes CATAGTGTSTQYF.

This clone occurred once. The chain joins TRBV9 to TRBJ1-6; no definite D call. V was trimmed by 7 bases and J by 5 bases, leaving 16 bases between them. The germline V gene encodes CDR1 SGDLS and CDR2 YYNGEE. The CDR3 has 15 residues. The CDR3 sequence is CASRRGSTNNSPLHF. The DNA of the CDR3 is TGTGCCAGCCGGCGGGGAAGCACAAATAATTCACCCCTCCACTTT. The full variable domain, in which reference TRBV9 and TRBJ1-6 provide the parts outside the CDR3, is DSGVTQTPKHLITATGQRVTLRCSPRSGDLSVYWYQQSLDQGLQFLIQYYNGEERAKGNILERFSAQQFPDLHSELNLSSLELGDSALYFCASRRGSTNNSPLHFGNGTRLTVT.

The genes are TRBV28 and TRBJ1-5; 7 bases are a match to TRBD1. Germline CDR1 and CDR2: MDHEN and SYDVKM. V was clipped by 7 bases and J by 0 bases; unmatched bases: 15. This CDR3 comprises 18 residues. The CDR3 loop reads CASIPGTASQYSNQPQHF. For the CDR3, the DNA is TGTGCCAGCATCCCGGGGACAGCCAGTCAATATAGCAATCAGCCCCAGCATTTT.

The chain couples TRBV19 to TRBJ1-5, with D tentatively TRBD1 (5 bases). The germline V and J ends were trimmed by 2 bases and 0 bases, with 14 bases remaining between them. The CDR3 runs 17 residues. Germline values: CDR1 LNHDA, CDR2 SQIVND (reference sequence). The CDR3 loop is CASSILDRGSSNQPQHF. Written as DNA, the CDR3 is TGTGCCAGTAGTATACTGGACCGGGGGTCTAGCAATCAGCCCCAGCATTTT. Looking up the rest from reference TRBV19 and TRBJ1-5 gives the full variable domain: DGGITQSPKYLFRKEGQNVTLSCEQNLNHDAMYWYRQDPGQGLRLIYYSQIVNDFQKGDIAEGYSVSREKKESFPLTVTSAQKNPTAFYLCASSILDRGSSNQPQHFGDGTRLSIL.

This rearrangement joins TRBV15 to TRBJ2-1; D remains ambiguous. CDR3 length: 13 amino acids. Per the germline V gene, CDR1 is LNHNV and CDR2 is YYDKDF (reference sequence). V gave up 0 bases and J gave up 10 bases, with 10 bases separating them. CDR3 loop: CATSRDTVGEQFF. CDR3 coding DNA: TGTGCCACCAGCAGAGATACGGTCGGGGAGCAGTTCTTC.